The 30 T cell receptor beta chains presented below share a single source sample, sequenced in a study of T cells in Graves' hyperthyroidism and ophthalmopathy (dated by TCRdb to between 2018 and 2021). Library preparation was by multiplex PCR. The data were produced on an Illumina HiSeq 2000. The TCR beta CDR3 regions were amplified from the RNA transcripts. For the first round of RT-PCR on the TCR CDR3, the HTBI primer set was used together with the Qiagen OneStep RT-PCR kit. TCRdb passed the public sequencing reads through fastp at Q25 and MiXCR, retaining productive beta sequences. Rows merge per CDR3 protein into single entries with the most common DNA and genes. The table for this sample lists more than 650,000 distinct CDR3 sequences; 12% to 15% of them were counted only once. Clones ranked in the top ten supply 10% of the sample. The sample was blood. The receptors were sampled from a woman aged 18-30 years with Graves' hyperthyroidism.

The chain has TRBV20-1 and TRBJ2-7; 12 bases are a match to TRBD2. The CDR3 consists of 15 residues. The junction had 3 bases not matched to a gene; V was cut back by 0 bases and J by 3 bases. Germline V gene lookup returns CDR1 DFQATT and CDR2 SNEGSKA (reference sequence). CDR3 region: CSARDGTSGFYEQYF. CDR3 DNA: TGCAGTGCTAGAGATGGGACTAGCGGGTTCTACGAGCAGTACTTC.

Many counts were recorded for this clonotype. The chain joins TRBV3-1 to TRBJ2-1; TRBD2 is a possible D gene (7 bases). Germline V gene data show CDR1 as LGHDT and CDR2 as YNNKEL (reference sequence). V lost 4 bases to trimming and J lost 4 bases, with 14 bases between them. The CDR3 has 15 amino acids. CDR3 coding DNA: TGTGCCAGCAGCCCGCGGGGGCCGCATTACAATGAGCAGTTCTTC. Residues: CASSPRGPHYNEQFF.

The J gene is TRBJ2-4, the V gene TRBV27; 7 positions match TRBD1. V was pared by 10 bases and J by 8 bases, with 17 bases of the junction left unmatched. In germline, CDR1 is MNHEY, CDR2 SMNVEV (reference sequence). This CDR3 is 15 amino acids long. DNA for the CDR3: TGTGCCACTAAATGGTTAGCAGGGGGTTTAGACATTCAGTACTTC. Translation gives CATKWLAGGLDIQYF.

This clonotype occurred a few times. The chain uses TRBV7-9 and TRBJ2-7; TRBD1 matches at 8 bases. Germline lookup yields CDR1 SEHNR and CDR2 FQNEAQ (reference sequence). Trimming removed 4 bases from V and 5 bases from J; junction bases left unmatched: 7. This CDR3 has 14 residues. CDR3 in DNA: TGTGCCAGCAGCTCGGGACAGGTTGTGGACGAGCAGTACTTC. The encoded protein is CASSSGQVVDEQYF.

The chain recombines TRBV5-5 with TRBJ2-1; TRBD1 matches 7 bases. This CDR3 has 16 amino acids. V was pared by 0 bases and J by 9 bases, with 12 bases of the junction left unmatched. Germline-derived CDR1 and CDR2 are SGHKS and YYEKEE (reference sequence). The CDR3 nucleotides are TGTGCCAGCAGCTTGGCCGACAGGGATGGAGTGGGTGAGCAGTTCTTC. Protein: CASSLADRDGVGEQFF.

Points on this clonotype: At one boundary the junction diverges from the germline segment, which might be a read error. The gene calls are TRBV30 and TRBJ1-1; D not resolved. The CDR3 consists of 12 residues. From germline, CDR1 is GTSNPN and CDR2 SVGIG (reference sequence). This CDR3 reads CAGSGPPMGAFF. The CDR3 nucleotides are TGTGCCGGGAGTGGCCCCCCCATGGGGGCTTTCTTT.

As for this clonotype: Since a much larger clone is just one base distant, this may be a read error. V is TRBV11-3 and J is TRBJ2-1, with no clear D. Germline CDR1 is SGHNT and CDR2 is YENEEA. V lost 5 bases and J lost 3, with 20 bases in between. The length of the CDR3 is 17 residues. CDR3 nucleotide sequence: TGTGCCAGCAGCCGACCGCCGATCAGGTGCGACTACAATGAGCAGTTCTTC. This gives the protein CASSRPPIRCDYNEQFF.

The genes are TRBV18 and TRBJ2-5, with 9 bases that match TRBD1. Germline CDR1 is KGHSH and CDR2 is LQKENI. V lost 2 bases and J lost 3; bases outside the gene matches: 4. This CDR3 is 15 amino acids long. The CDR3 nucleotides read TGTGCCAGCTCACCAGCGACAGGGGGGGAAGAGACCCAGTACTTC. It codes for CASSPATGGEETQYF.

The chain links TRBV2 to TRBJ2-5; 11 bases map to TRBD1. Trimming removed 4 bases from V and 0 bases from J; junction bases left unmatched: 13. The CDR3 contains 19 residues. CDR1 is SNHLY, CDR2 FYNNEI, per germline. The CDR3 region is CASSVRGQGVQEDQETQYF. CDR3 DNA: TGTGCCAGCAGTGTGCGGGGACAGGGGGTTCAGGAGGACCAAGAGACCCAGTACTTC.

The chain employs TRBV19 and TRBJ2-1; 10 bases are a match to TRBD2. The CDR3 extends over 15 amino acids. After removal of 7 bases from V and 3 bases from J, the junction contained 6 bases not matched to a gene. Looked up from germline, CDR1 is LNHDA and CDR2 is SQIVND (reference sequence). Here the CDR3 DNA reads TGTGCCAGTACGCCGGGACTAGCGTTCTACAATGAGCAGTTCTTC. Translating gives CASTPGLAFYNEQFF.

This clonotype was observed many times. The chain employs TRBV3-1 and TRBJ2-1, with 14 nucleotides matching TRBD2. The CDR3 runs to 20 residues. V lost 4 bases and J lost 2; bases outside the gene matches: 13. Germline CDR1 LGHDT, CDR2 YNNKEL (reference sequence). This CDR3 is CASSRTPGTSGSPPYNEQFF. For the CDR3, the DNA is TGTGCCAGCAGCCGCACTCCCGGGACTAGCGGGAGTCCCCCCTACAATGAGCAGTTCTTC.

This clonotype was picked up a small number of times. The chain recombines TRBV12-3 or TRBV12-4 with TRBJ2-3, with 11 bases lining up with TRBD1. This CDR3 comprises 15 residues. V trimming: 5 bases; J trimming: 4 bases; junction bases outside the gene matches: 5. The DNA for the CDR3 is TGTGCCAGCAGTCAAAGGGACAGGGGGGCAGATACGCAGTATTTT. Its translation: CASSQRDRGADTQYF.

This rearrangement joins TRBV20-1 to TRBJ2-5, with 7 nucleotides matching TRBD1. V was pared by 1 base and J by 9 bases, with 11 bases of the junction left unmatched. Germline CDR1 reads DFQATT; CDR2 reads SNEGSKA (reference sequence). The length of the CDR3 is 14 residues. The CDR3 bases are TGCAGTGCTAGAGGAAGACAGGGACCCGGGGCCCAGTACTTC. Its protein is CSARGRQGPGAQYF.

The sample holds many counts of this clonotype. The V call is TRBV18, the J call TRBJ1-1; D is ambiguous. The V gene's germline CDR1 is KGHSH and CDR2 LQKENI. Trimming shortened V by 1 base and J by 8 bases, and 11 bases separated the two germline ends. This CDR3 is built from 13 residues. The CDR3 reads CASSPQARFEAFF. The CDR3 region has the DNA TGTGCCAGCTCACCACAGGCAAGATTCGAAGCTTTCTTT.

The CDR3 region is CASSLIRLAGGPGTDTQYF. The CDR3 nucleotides read TGTGCCAGCAGCTTAATCCGACTAGCGGGAGGCCCTGGCACAGATACGCAGTATTTT. The V and J genes are TRBV7-3 and TRBJ2-3, with TRBD2 identical over 13 bases. Germline V gives CDR1 SGHTA, CDR2 FQGTGA. Germline trimming cut 1 base from V and 1 base from J; bases unmatched to any gene: 8. The CDR3 totals 19 residues.

This clonotype was detected many times. The V gene is TRBV20-1, the J gene TRBJ2-5; 7 nucleotides match TRBD2. V trimming: 2 bases; J trimming: 5 bases; junction bases outside the gene matches: 8. The CDR3 consists of 14 residues. Germline CDR1 and CDR2: DFQATT and SNEGSKA (reference sequence). CDR3 sequence (DNA): TGCAGTGCTAGACGCGGAAGGGGAGGGGAGACCCAGTACTTC. Amino acid sequence: CSARRGRGGETQYF.

The chain has TRBV5-8 and TRBJ1-1, with 8 bases fitting TRBD1. This CDR3 comprises 20 residues. Germline loops: CDR1 SGHTS, CDR2 YDEGEE. The V and J ends lost 0 bases and 4 bases, in that order; junction bases with no gene match: 20. The CDR3 nucleotides read TGTGCCAGCAGCTTGGGACAGGGGAGCGGAGGTCGGGAAATCCGCACTGAAGCTTTCTTT. Amino acids: CASSLGQGSGGREIRTEAFF. Full variable domain (outside the CDR3, taken from reference TRBV5-8 and TRBJ1-1): EAGVTQSPTHLIKTRGQQATLRCSPISGHTSVYWYQQALGLGLQFLLWYDEGEERNRGNFPPRFSGRQFPNYSSELNVNALELEDSALYLCASSLGQGSGGREIRTEAFFGQGTRLTVV.

The CDR3: CANKRLMLMTGELFF. The CDR3 region has the DNA TGTGCCAACAAAAGGTTAATGCTAATGACCGGGGAGCTGTTTTTT. The chain combines TRBV6-1 with TRBJ2-2; no clear D. This CDR3 has 15 amino acids. Germline V gene lookup returns CDR1 MNHNS and CDR2 SASEGT. V was clipped by 10 bases and J by 5 bases, with 20 bases between them.

This clonotype was seen only a few times. The chain links TRBV19 to TRBJ1-6; 8 nucleotides line up with TRBD1. V shed 5 bases, J shed 0 bases, and the junction held 6 bases outside the gene matches. The CDR3 has 17 residues. Germline CDR1 and CDR2: LNHDA and SQIVND (reference sequence). CDR3 protein: CASSADRGSSYNSPLHF. The CDR3, as DNA: TGTGCCAGTAGTGCCGACAGGGGCAGCTCCTATAATTCACCCCTCCACTTT.

This chain links TRBV19 with TRBJ1-2; tentative D call: TRBD1 (6 bases). V shed 6 bases and J shed 5 bases, with 19 bases lying between them. The CDR3 totals 15 residues. Germline CDR1 and CDR2: LNHDA and SQIVND (reference sequence). The CDR3 coding sequence is TGTGCCAGTAGCATGGACAGTGAGATTCCTTATGGCTACACCTTC. This translates into CASSMDSEIPYGYTF. Variable domain in full (rest from reference TRBV19 and TRBJ1-2): DGGITQSPKYLFRKEGQNVTLSCEQNLNHDAMYWYRQDPGQGLRLIYYSQIVNDFQKGDIAEGYSVSREKKESFPLTVTSAQKNPTAFYLCASSMDSEIPYGYTFGSGTRLTVV.

In its sample, this clonotype was seen a few times. The rearrangement uses TRBV2 and TRBJ1-4; D unclear. CDR3 length: 14 amino acids. Trimming took off 4 bases at V and 8 bases at J, with 14 bases between the two ends. Per germline, CDR1 SNHLY and CDR2 FYNNEI. For the CDR3, the DNA is TGTGCCAGCAGTGGTTTAGAGGAGGGCGAAAAACTGTTTTTT. It is translated as CASSGLEEGEKLFF.

In its sample, this clonotype was seen many times. The genes are TRBV28 and TRBJ1-1; 10 bases match TRBD1. The CDR3 covers 16 residues. V lost 7 bases, J lost 7 bases, and 15 bases stayed unmatched. CDR1 is MDHEN and CDR2 is SYDVKM in the germline V gene. Here the CDR3 DNA reads TGTGCCAGCACTAAACATTCGGGACAGGGGAGGAATGAAGCTTTCTTT. Its translation is CASTKHSGQGRNEAFF. Based on the CDR3 plus reference TRBV28 and TRBJ1-1, the full variable domain is DVKVTQSSRYLVKRTGEKVFLECVQDMDHENMFWYRQDPGLGLRLIYFSYDVKMKEKGDIPEGYSVSREKKERFSLILESASTNQTSMYLCASTKHSGQGRNEAFFGQGTRLTVV.

In its sample, this clonotype was seen a few times. The chain uses TRBV6-2 or TRBV6-3 and TRBJ1-1, with D perhaps matching TRBD1 (5 bases). This CDR3 is 13 amino acids long. Trimming left V 5 bases short and J 9 bases short, with 16 bases between. Germline-derived CDR1 and CDR2 are MNHEY and SVGEGT. The CDR3 DNA reads as TGTGCCAGCAGTCCCCCTTTCCGGGACCAAGCTTTCTTT. It is translated as CASSPPFRDQAFF.

The V gene is TRBV24-1, the J gene TRBJ2-5, with 10 bases lining up with TRBD1. V dropped 2 bases and J dropped 9; count of bases not matched to a gene: 11. The germline V gene encodes CDR1 KGHDR and CDR2 SFDVKD. The CDR3 is made up of 16 amino acids. The CDR3 region is CATSDYRDRGGEAQYF. The DNA of the CDR3 is TGTGCCACCAGTGATTACCGGGACAGGGGCGGGGAGGCCCAGTACTTC.

This clonotype occurred once. This may be a read error, as it is one base from a much larger clone. The genes are TRBV20-1 and TRBJ2-2; 7 bases fit TRBD2. CDR3 length: 14 amino acids. The trim removed 6 bases at V and 0 bases at J, leaving 4 bases unmatched. Germline CDR1 DFQATT, CDR2 SNEGSKA (reference sequence). The CDR3 bases are TGCAGTGCATCTGGGACTACGAACACCGGGGAGCTGTTTTTT. This translates into CSASGTTNTGELFF.

To note about this clonotype: This may come from a read error, since a much larger clone is one base off. V gene TRBV2 combines with J gene TRBJ2-2; 7 bases line up with TRBD2. The germline CDR1 and CDR2 sequences are SNHLY and FYNNEI. V shed 4 bases and J 3 bases; nucleotides not matched to a gene: 8. CDR3 length: 16 amino acids. CDR3 in DNA: TGTGCCAGCAGTGCGCGGGAGCGCCCGGACACCGGGGAGCTGTTTTTT. This codes for CASSARERPDTGELFF.

The chain combines TRBV10-1 with TRBJ2-3, with 12 bases matching TRBD2. CDR3 size: 16 residues. The V segment lost 3 bases and the J segment 3 bases; nucleotides outside the gene matches: 4. The V gene's germline CDR1 is WNHNN and CDR2 SYGVQD (reference sequence). CDR3 residues: CASSDPGLAGTDTQYF. CDR3 in DNA: TGCGCCAGCAGTGATCCCGGACTAGCGGGAACAGATACGCAGTATTTT.

This clonotype has a handful of counts. The chain couples TRBV7-2 to TRBJ2-2, with D uncertain. V lost 2 bases and J lost 5, with 9 bases in between. Germline assignment: CDR1 SGHTA and CDR2 FQGNSA. The CDR3 is 14 residues long. The DNA of the CDR3 is TGTGCCAGCAGCTTAAATTTAGGGACCGGGGAGCTGTTTTTT. This translates into CASSLNLGTGELFF.

This clonotype was observed at least ten times. This chain joins TRBV20-1 and TRBJ2-1; 7 nucleotides match TRBD1. This CDR3 spans 17 amino acids. V trimming: 3 bases; J trimming: 0 bases; junction bases outside the gene matches: 11. The germline V gene has CDR1 DFQATT and CDR2 SNEGSKA (reference sequence). The CDR3 bases are TGCAGTGCTAGTATAGGGGGCCGCTATAGCTCCTACAATGAGCAGTTCTTC. Translating it yields CSASIGGRYSSYNEQFF.

The chain carries TRBV6-4 and TRBJ1-2, with D perhaps matching TRBD1 (6 bases). The V end lost 5 bases, the J end lost 4 bases, and 11 bases lay between the germline ends. There are 13 residues in the CDR3. Germline V gives CDR1 MRHNA, CDR2 SNTAGT. The CDR3, as DNA: TGTGCCAGCAGTCAAACAGGGAGCTATGGCTACACCTTC. Translating gives CASSQTGSYGYTF.